This T cell receptor (beta chain) derives from a study of control samples from healthy donors and cancer patients. The protocol was immunoSEQ multiplex PCR, while the TCRdb copy is restricted to in-frame clones and leaves out a portion. In the table there are more than 150,000 clones, over 85% of which are singletons. The CDR3 is made up of 17 amino acids. The junction had 13 bases not matched to a gene; V was cut back by 4 bases and J by 2 bases. Germline lookup yields CDR1 MGHRA and CDR2 YSYEKL. Input material: blood. This TCR was sampled from a man aged 18 to 35 in good health. V and J are TRBV4-1 and TRBJ2-7; 8 bases are a match to TRBD2. CDR3 in amino acids: CASSRTYGGGPAYEQYF. CDR3 sequence (DNA): TGCGCCAGCAGCCGAACTTACGGCGGGGGGCCCGCCTACGAGCAGTACTTC.